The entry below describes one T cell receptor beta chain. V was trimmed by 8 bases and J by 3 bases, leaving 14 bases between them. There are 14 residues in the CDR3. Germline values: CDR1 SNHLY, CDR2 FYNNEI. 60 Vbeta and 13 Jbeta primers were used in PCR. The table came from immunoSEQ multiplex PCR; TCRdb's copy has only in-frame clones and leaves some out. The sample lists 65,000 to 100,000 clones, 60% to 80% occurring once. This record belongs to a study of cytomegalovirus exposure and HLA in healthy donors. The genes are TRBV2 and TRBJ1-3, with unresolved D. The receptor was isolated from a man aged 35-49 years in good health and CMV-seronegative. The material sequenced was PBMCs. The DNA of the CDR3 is TGTGCCAGCTCCCCGGGGAAGAATGGAAACACCATATATTTT. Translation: CASSPGKNGNTIYF.